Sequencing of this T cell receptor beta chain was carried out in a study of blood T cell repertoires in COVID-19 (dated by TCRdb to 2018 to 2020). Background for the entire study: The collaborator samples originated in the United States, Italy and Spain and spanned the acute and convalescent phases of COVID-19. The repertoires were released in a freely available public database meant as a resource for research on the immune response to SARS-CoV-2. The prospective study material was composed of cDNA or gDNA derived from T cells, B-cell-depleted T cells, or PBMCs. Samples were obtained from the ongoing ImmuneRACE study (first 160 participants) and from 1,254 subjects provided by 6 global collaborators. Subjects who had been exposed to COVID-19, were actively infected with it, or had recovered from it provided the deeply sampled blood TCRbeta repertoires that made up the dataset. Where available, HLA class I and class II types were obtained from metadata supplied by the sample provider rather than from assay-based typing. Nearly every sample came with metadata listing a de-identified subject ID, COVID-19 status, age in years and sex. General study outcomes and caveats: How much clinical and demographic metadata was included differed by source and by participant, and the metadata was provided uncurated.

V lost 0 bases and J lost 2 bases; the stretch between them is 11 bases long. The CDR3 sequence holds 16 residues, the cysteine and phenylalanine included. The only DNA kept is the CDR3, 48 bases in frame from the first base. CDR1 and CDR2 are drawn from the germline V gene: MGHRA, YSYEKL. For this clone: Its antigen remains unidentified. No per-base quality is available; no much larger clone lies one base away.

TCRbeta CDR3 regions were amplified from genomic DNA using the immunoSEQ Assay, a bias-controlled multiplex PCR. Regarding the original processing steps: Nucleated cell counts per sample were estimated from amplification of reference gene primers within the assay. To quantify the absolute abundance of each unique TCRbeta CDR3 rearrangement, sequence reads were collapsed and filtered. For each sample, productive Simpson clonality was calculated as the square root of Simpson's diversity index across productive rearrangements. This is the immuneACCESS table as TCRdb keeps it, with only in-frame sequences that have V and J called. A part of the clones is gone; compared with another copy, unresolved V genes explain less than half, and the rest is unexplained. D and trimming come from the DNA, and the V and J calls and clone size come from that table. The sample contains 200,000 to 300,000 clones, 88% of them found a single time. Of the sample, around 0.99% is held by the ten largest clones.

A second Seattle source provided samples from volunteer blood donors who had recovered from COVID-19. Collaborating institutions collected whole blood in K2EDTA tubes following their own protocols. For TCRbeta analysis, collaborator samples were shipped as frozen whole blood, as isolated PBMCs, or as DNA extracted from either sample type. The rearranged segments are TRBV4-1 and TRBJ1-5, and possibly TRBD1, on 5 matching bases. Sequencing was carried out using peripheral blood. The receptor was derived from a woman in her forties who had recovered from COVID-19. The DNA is TGCGCCAGCAGCCAAGAGACAGTGCAGGGCAATCAGCCCCAGCATTTT. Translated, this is CASSQETVQGNQPQHF.